Following are 19 T cell receptor beta chains from one sample sequenced in a study of graft-versus-host responses after intestinal transplantation (dated by TCRdb to 2020 to 2023). Explained via the paper, the time point label denotes: cells obtained before transplantation from donor or recipient. Antigen specificity for these receptors is unknown. Library preparation was by the immunoSEQ multiplex PCR assay. TCRdb holds this immuneACCESS table with in-frame rearrangements only. Some clones are missing; in checked studies, unresolved V genes explain under half, and the rest has no known cause. For this sample there are fewer than 85,000 clones; over 75% appear just once. Together, the top ten hold 0.39% of the sample. This material consisted of unstimulated CD4+ T cells sorted from spleen or lymph node cells, taken before transplant. These receptors were taken from a human donor who was the organ donor for an intestinal transplant.

J is TRBJ2-5 and V is TRBV6-1, with a tentative D call TRBD2 (6 bases). This CDR3 spans 13 amino acids. Between the trimmed V and J ends, which lost 8 bases and 1 base, there was a span of 11 bases. Germline V gene data show CDR1 as MNHNS and CDR2 as SASEGT. CDR3 sequence reads: CASSAGTQETQYF. The CDR3 region has the DNA TGTGCCAGCTCGGCGGGGACCCAAGAGACCCAGTACTTC.

This rearrangement joins TRBV28 to TRBJ2-7; 7 positions match TRBD1. Germline V gives CDR1 MDHEN, CDR2 SYDVKM. Trimming at V came to 6 bases and at J to 3 bases, leaving 11 bases not matched to a gene. CDR3 size: 15 residues. CDR3 DNA: TGTGCCAGCAGCCCACAGGGGCGCCAGGTCTACGAGCAGTACGTC. This gives the protein CASSPQGRQVYEQYV.

The chain is built from TRBV28 and TRBJ1-5, with D perhaps TRBD1 (5 bases). Germline CDR1 MDHEN, CDR2 SYDVKM. V lost 8 bases, J lost 0 bases, and 11 bases lay in between. The CDR3 spans 14 residues. The CDR3 sequence: CASGGRPSNQPQHF. In DNA, the CDR3 is TGTGCCAGCGGGGGGAGACCTAGCAATCAGCCCCAGCATTTT.

This chain uses TRBV6-1 with TRBJ1-2, with 7 bases that match TRBD1. This CDR3 is 15 amino acids long. Germline V gives CDR1 MNHNS, CDR2 SASEGT. V shed 4 bases, J shed 3 bases, and the junction held 8 bases outside the gene matches. CDR3 residues: CASSVDREYDYGYTF. The CDR3 region has the DNA TGTGCCAGCAGTGTAGACAGGGAATATGACTATGGCTACACCTTC.

Of note for this clone: This sample includes further DNA sequences coding for the same CDR3. The CDR3 region is CASKADRGISPLHF. Written as DNA, the CDR3 is TGTGCCTCAAAAGCGGACAGGGGGATTTCACCCCTCCACTTT. The chain is built from TRBV30 and TRBJ1-6; 10 bases map to TRBD1. From germline, CDR1 is GTSNPN and CDR2 SVGIG (reference sequence). V shed 7 bases and J 9 bases; nucleotides not matched to a gene: 9. The CDR3 loop spans 14 amino acids.

For the CDR3, the DNA is TGTGCCAGCAGCTCATATTACCTTCGGAGTGCAACCTACGAGCAGTACGTC. Its protein product is CASSSYYLRSATYEQYV. The chain combines TRBV5-6 with TRBJ2-7; D not resolved. Looked up from germline, CDR1 is SGHDT and CDR2 is YYEEEE. This CDR3 is built from 17 residues. V was pared by 3 bases and J by 2 bases, with 21 bases between.

This chain connects TRBV5-1 to TRBJ2-1; 8 bases map to TRBD1. J was trimmed by 7 bases and V by 4 bases; bases with no gene match: 10. Germline CDR1 reads SGHRS; CDR2 reads YFSETQ. This CDR3 comprises 15 residues. The CDR3 DNA reads as TGCGCCAGCAGCCTAGGACAGGGAGCGGTAAATGAGCAGTTCTTC. This translates into CASSLGQGAVNEQFF.

The J gene is TRBJ2-5, the V gene TRBV7-6; D is unresolved. The germline V and J ends were trimmed by 5 bases and 0 bases, with 7 bases remaining between them. The CDR3 is 13 amino acids. CDR1 and CDR2 (germline): SGHVS, FNYEAQ. The CDR3 region has the DNA TGTGCCAGCAGCCGCGCGTACCAAGAGACCCAGTACTTC. It translates to CASSRAYQETQYF.

This sequence joins TRBV6-5 and TRBJ1-6, with D uncertain. The CDR3 spans 16 residues. From germline, CDR1 is MNHEY and CDR2 SVGAGI. V was trimmed by 3 bases and J by 6 bases, leaving 15 bases between them. CDR3 DNA: TGTGCCAGCAGTTATGGGCCCTCCGGGATTAATTCACCCCTCCACTTT. Translated, it gives CASSYGPSGINSPLHF.

V usage is TRBV4-2 and J usage is TRBJ2-3; D perhaps matches TRBD1 (5 bases). CDR3 length: 16 residues. CDR1 LGHNA and CDR2 YNFKEQ come from the germline V gene. V was cut by 1 base and J by 2 bases, with 13 bases left in between. The DNA for the CDR3 is TGTGCCAGCAGCCAAGCGGCAGGGCAAAACACAGATACGCAGTATTTT. This encodes CASSQAAGQNTDTQYF.

J is TRBJ2-5 and V is TRBV6-5; 8 nucleotides agree with TRBD2. The CDR3 consists of 14 residues. V was pared by 6 bases and J by 2 bases, with 5 bases of the junction left unmatched. Per the germline V gene, CDR1 is MNHEY and CDR2 is SVGAGI. The CDR3 here is CASSSGTRQETQYF. Written as DNA, the CDR3 is TGTGCCAGCAGCTCCGGGACTAGACAAGAGACCCAGTACTTC.

CDR3 coding DNA: TGTGCCAGCAGCTTGGGACTAGTCAACGAGCAGTACGTC. It encodes CASSLGLVNEQYV. The rearrangement links TRBV5-6 to TRBJ2-7; TRBD2 might be the D (6 bases). The CDR3 is 13 amino acids. The ends were cut back, 0 bases at V and 5 bases at J, with 9 bases in the middle. Germline V gene lookup returns CDR1 SGHDT and CDR2 YYEEEE.

This clone was counted only a few times. The rearrangement joins TRBV4-3 to TRBJ2-2; maybe TRBD1 (5 bases). The CDR3 runs 17 residues. The germline V gene encodes CDR1 LGHNA and CDR2 YSLEER. Trimming took off 0 bases at V and 3 bases at J, with 14 bases between the two ends. The CDR3 loop reads CASSQEFRVMDTGELFF. In DNA, the CDR3 is TGCGCCAGCAGCCAAGAGTTCAGGGTTATGGACACCGGGGAGCTGTTTTTT.

In its sample, this clone was seen once. This sequence joins TRBV7-8 and TRBJ2-7; D may be TRBD2 (6 bases). The V gene lost 1 base and the J gene lost 3 bases, with 13 bases spanning the gap. The germline CDR1 and CDR2 sequences are SGHVS and FQNEAQ. CDR3 size: 15 residues. The CDR3 nucleotides are TGTGCCAGCAGCTTAGGGGTCATGGGAGGCTACGAGCAGTACGTC. It codes for CASSLGVMGGYEQYV.

The chain couples TRBV18 to TRBJ2-1, with D perhaps matching TRBD1 (6 bases). Germline CDR1 and CDR2: KGHSH and LQKENI. V dropped 2 bases and J dropped 8 bases, with 7 bases sitting between them. This CDR3 is built from 12 residues. The DNA for the CDR3 is TGTGCCAGCTCACCAAAGGGGGATGAGCAGTTCTTC. Translation gives CASSPKGDEQFF.

This chain uses TRBV7-8 with TRBJ2-3; 8 bases are a match to TRBD1. The CDR3 length is 16 residues. Losses at the gene ends were 5 bases for V and 6 bases for J; bases not matched to a gene: 13. Germline V CDR1 and CDR2: SGHVS, FQNEAQ. The CDR3 is CASSDRDRRLTDTQYF. In DNA, the CDR3 is TGTGCCAGCAGCGACCGGGACAGGCGACTCACGGATACGCAGTATTTT.

This chain uses TRBV6-1 with TRBJ2-3; TRBD1 agrees at 7 bases. CDR1 and CDR2 from the germline V gene are MNHNS and SASEGT. CDR3 length equals 15 residues. V lost 7 bases and J lost 0; bases outside the gene matches: 7. CDR3 amino acids: CASTIRQGSTDTQYF. CDR3 nucleotides: TGTGCCAGCACCATACGACAGGGAAGCACAGATACGCAGTATTTT.

V usage is TRBV28 and J usage is TRBJ1-4, with D perhaps TRBD1 (5 bases). The CDR3 is 18 residues long. V was shortened by 1 base and J by 5 bases, with 20 bases between the two germline ends. Germline V lookup: CDR1 MDHEN, CDR2 SYDVKM. The CDR3, as DNA: TGTGCCAGCAGTTTATTGTGGGTCGTCAGGGCGGAAAATGAAAAACTGTTTTTT. As protein: CASSLLWVVRAENEKLFF.

This rearrangement joins TRBV13 to TRBJ1-2, with TRBD1 matching 12 bases. Trimming at V came to 5 bases and at J to 8 bases, leaving 6 bases not matched to a gene. The CDR3 is 14 residues long. Germline CDR1 and CDR2: PRHDT and FYEKMQ (reference sequence). Here the CDR3 DNA reads TGTGCCAGCAGCATCTCCGGGACAGGGGGCGGCTACACCTTC. It specifies CASSISGTGGGYTF.